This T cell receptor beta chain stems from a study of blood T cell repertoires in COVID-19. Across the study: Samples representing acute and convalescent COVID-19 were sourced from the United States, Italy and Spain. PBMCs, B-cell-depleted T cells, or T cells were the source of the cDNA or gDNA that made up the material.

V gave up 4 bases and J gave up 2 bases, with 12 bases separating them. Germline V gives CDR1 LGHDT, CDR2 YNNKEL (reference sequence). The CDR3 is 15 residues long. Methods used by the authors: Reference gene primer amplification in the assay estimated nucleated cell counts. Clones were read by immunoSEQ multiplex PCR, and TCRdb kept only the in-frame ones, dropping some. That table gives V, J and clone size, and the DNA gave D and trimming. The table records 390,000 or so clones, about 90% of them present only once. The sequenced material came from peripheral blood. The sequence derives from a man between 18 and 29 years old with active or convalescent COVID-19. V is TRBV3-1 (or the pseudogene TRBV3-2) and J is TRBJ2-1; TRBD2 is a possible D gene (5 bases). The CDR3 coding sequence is TGTGCCAGCAGCCCCTCTAGCTCTACCTACAATGAGCAGTTCTTC. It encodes CASSPSSSTYNEQFF.